Sequencing of this T cell receptor beta chain was carried out in a study of OX40 agonist ivuxolimab in advanced cancers. The wider study: The patients got ivuxolimab, which is an agonistic anti-OX40 (CD134) antibody. Head and neck, renal cell, melanoma or hepatocellular carcinoma were the cancers that dose-escalation patients had. Study-level points and caveats: Relative to CD4+ cells, CD8+ T cells on average had more expanded clones.

Notes on this clone: Its antigen is currently unknown.

Method: immunoSEQ multiplex PCR; TCRdb's copy keeps in-frame clones and lacks some. The profile shows about 50,000 clones, approximately 79% of them singletons. The TCR was taken from an adult with an advanced solid tumor such as melanoma, head and neck, liver or kidney cancer. The source material was CD4+ or CD8+ T cells sorted from blood, sampled in a trial of the OX40 agonist ivuxolimab.

The CDR3 loop reads CASSFKDGSTNEKLFF. The CDR3 region has the DNA TGTGCCAGCAGCTTTAAGGACGGATCAACTAATGAAAAACTGTTTTTT. The chain employs TRBV5-6 and TRBJ1-4; D uncertain. Germline V gene lookup returns CDR1 SGHDT and CDR2 YYEEEE. CDR3 size: 16 residues. Trimming left V 2 bases short and J 0 bases short, with 11 bases between.